One TCR beta chain is described in this entry. The antigen is unknown. The data were taken from a study of cytomegalovirus exposure and HLA in healthy donors. CDR1 and CDR2 from the germline V gene are LGHNA and YSLEER. The J segment lost 4 bases and the V segment lost 0 bases, leaving 2 bases of the junction unmatched. This CDR3 region has 16 residues. Points from the study as a whole: Later analysis indicated greater clonal expansion among HLA-associated TCR beta chains than among equally common other chains. While the bulk of TCR sequences proved rare, some public TCRs turned up in many donors.

The PCR ran on 60 Vbeta and 13 Jbeta primers. Generated by immunoSEQ multiplex PCR, the TCRdb table keeps only in-frame clones and is missing some. The table has about 150,000 clones, roughly four fifths seen once; the top ten hold approximately 3%. The sequencing input was PBMCs. The clonotype originates from a male donor in good health and CMV-seronegative. The chain has TRBV4-3 and TRBJ2-2; 10 bases fit TRBD2. The CDR3 DNA reads TGCGCCAGCAGCCAAGATCGACTAGCGGGCACCGGGGAGCTGTTTTTT. It yields the protein CASSQDRLAGTGELFF.